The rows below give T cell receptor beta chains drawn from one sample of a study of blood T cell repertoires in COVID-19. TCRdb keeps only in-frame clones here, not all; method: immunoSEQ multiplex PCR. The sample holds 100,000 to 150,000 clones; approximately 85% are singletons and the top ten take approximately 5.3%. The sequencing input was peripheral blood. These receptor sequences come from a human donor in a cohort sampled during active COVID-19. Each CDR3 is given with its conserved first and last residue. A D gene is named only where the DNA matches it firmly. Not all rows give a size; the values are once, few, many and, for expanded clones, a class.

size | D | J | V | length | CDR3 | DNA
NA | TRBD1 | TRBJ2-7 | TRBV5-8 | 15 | CASSLAGGYLYEQYF | TGTGCCAGCAGCTTGGCAGGGGGCTATCTCTACGAGCAGTACTTC
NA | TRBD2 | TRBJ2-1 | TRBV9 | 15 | CASSVGTRAYNEQFF | TGTGCCAGCAGCGTAGGGACTAGAGCCTACAATGAGCAGTTCTTC
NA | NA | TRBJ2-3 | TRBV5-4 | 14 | CASSLGQYTDTQYF | TGTGCCAGCAGCTTAGGACAGTACACAGATACGCAGTATTTT
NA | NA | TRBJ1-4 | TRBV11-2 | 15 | CASSAAEATNEKLFF | TGTGCCAGCAGCGCCGCCGAGGCAACTAATGAAAAACTGTTTTTT
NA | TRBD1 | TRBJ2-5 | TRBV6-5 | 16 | CASSYSFSTGIETQYF | TGTGCCAGCAGTTACTCGTTTTCGACAGGGATCGAGACCCAGTACTTC
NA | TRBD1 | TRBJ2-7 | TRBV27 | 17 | CASSPVGPGQGTYEQYF | TGTGCCAGCAGTCCCGTTGGACCGGGACAGGGGACCTACGAGCAGTACTTC
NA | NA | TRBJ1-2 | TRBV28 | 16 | CASSLRGNPGLFGYTF | TGTGCCAGCAGTTTAAGGGGGAACCCTGGACTCTTTGGCTACACCTTC
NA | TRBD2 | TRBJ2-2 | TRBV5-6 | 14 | CASSLGLAGGELFF | TGTGCCAGCAGCTTGGGACTAGCAGGCGGGGAGCTGTTTTTT
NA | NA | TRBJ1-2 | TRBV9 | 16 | CASSPLTARGIVGYTF | TGTGCCAGCAGCCCTCTTACCGCCAGGGGAATCGTTGGCTACACCTTC
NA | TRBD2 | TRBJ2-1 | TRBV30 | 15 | CAWSVTGLAGGEQFF | TGTGCCTGGAGTGTAACCGGACTAGCGGGCGGGGAGCAGTTCTTC
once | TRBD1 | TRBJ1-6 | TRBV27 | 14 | CASSPDRYNSPLHF | TGTGCCAGCAGTCCGGACAGGTATAATTCACCCCTCCACTTT
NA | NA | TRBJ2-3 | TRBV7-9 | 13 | CASSLTGTDTQYF | TGTGCCAGCAGCTTAACGGGCACAGATACGCAGTATTTT
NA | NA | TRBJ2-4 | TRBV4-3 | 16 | CASSQDGGGRGNIQYF | TGCGCCAGCAGCCAAGATGGAGGCGGCCGGGGAAACATTCAGTACTTC
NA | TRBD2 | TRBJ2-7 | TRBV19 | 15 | CASTKTLAGPYEQYF | TGTGCCAGTACCAAAACCCTAGCGGGACCCTACGAGCAGTACTTC
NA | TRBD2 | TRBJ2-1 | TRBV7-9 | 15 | CASSPTSGIYNEQFF | TGTGCCAGCAGTCCGACTAGCGGAATCTACAATGAGCAGTTCTTC
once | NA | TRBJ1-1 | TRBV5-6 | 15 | CASSPTGGSNTEAFF | TGTGCCAGCAGCCCCACGGGAGGTTCAAACACTGAAGCTTTCTTT